This T cell receptor beta chain was documented in a study of shared clonotypes between healthy human individuals. CDR3 length equals 15 residues. The germline V gene has CDR1 MDHEN and CDR2 SYDVKM. Germline trimming cut 5 bases from V and 4 bases from J; bases unmatched to any gene: 11. The method was immunoSEQ multiplex PCR; TCRdb's version includes in-frame clones alone and lacks a portion of them. The sample lists about 2 million clones, approximately 94% seen once, with 0.85% to 1.2% in the top ten. Terminally differentiated effector memory CD45RA+ cells were excluded by CCR7 positive selection of CD45RO-negative cells.

The gene calls are TRBV28 and TRBJ2-7, with 7 bases identical to TRBD1. The sequence came from a man between 18 and 29 years old in good health. The sample was naive CD8+ T cells sorted from blood. The CDR3 DNA sequence: TGTGCCAGCAGTGAGACAGGGCTCAGTTCGTACGAGCAGTACTTC. Protein sequence: CASSETGLSSYEQYF.